This is a list of T cell receptor beta chains from one sample in a study of beta chain features in type 1 diabetes. Clones were sequenced by immunoSEQ multiplex PCR, and TCRdb holds only the in-frame ones, with some missing. This table has roughly 300,000 clones, roughly 8% appearing once. The sequencing input was central memory CD4+ T cells from blood. These receptors all come from a woman younger than 30 in good health. Each CDR3 is given with its conserved first and last residue. D genes are given only for firm matches. Clone size is shown for a subset of rows, as once, few, many or a class of expanded clone.

TGTGCCACCAGCAGAGATGGCAAGGGGGGAGAAAAACTGTTTTTT,CATSRDGKGGEKLFF,.,TRBV15,TRBJ1-4,many
TGTGCCAGCAGCTTTCTCGGGGCCTCGAACACCGGGGAGCTGTTTTTT,CASSFLGASNTGELFF,.,TRBV7-2,TRBJ2-2,few
TGTGCCAGCTCACTCACAATCAGTCGACAGGTTATCGATCGAAGCTCCTACAATGAGCAGTTCTTC,CASSLTISRQVIDRSSYNEQFF,.,TRBV18,TRBJ2-1,few
TGTGCCAGCACGGCGCGTAACTATGGCTACACCTTC,CASTARNYGYTF,.,TRBV28,TRBJ1-2,.
TGTGCCAGCAGTCCCCGACTAGCGGGGTCGTCCTACAATGAGCAGTTCTTC,CASSPRLAGSSYNEQFF,TRBD2,TRBV27,TRBJ2-1,.
TGTGCCAGCAGCGACGGTACGAACTCCCACGGGGGCCGTGAGCAGTTCTTC,CASSDGTNSHGGREQFF,.,TRBV11-3,TRBJ2-1,.
TGTGCCAGCAGTCCAATACTAGCGGGGCCCTACGAGCAGTACTTC,CASSPILAGPYEQYF,TRBD2,TRBV28,TRBJ2-7,.
TGTGCCAGCAGTGATCTAGCCCCGGGACAGGGGTCCCACGAGCAGTACTTC,CASSDLAPGQGSHEQYF,TRBD1,TRBV2,TRBJ2-7,few
TGTGCCAGCAGAAAAGACAGTGACACAGATACGCAGTATTTT,CASRKDSDTDTQYF,.,TRBV6-5,TRBJ2-3,.
TGTGCCAGCAGAGGGGGGGCGCATGATACGCAGTATTTT,CASRGGAHDTQYF,.,TRBV28,TRBJ2-3,.
TGCGCCAGCAGCCAAGATCCTCCCACGGAAGAGAGGCATGAGCAGTTCTTC,CASSQDPPTEERHEQFF,.,TRBV4-1,TRBJ2-1,few
TGCGCCAGCAGCTTGGGACGGTCCCAAGAGACCCAGTACTTC,CASSLGRSQETQYF,.,TRBV5-1,TRBJ2-5,few
TGTGCCAGCATCGGACAGAGGAACACCGGGGAGCTGTTTTTT,CASIGQRNTGELFF,.,TRBV6-1,TRBJ2-2,few
TGTGCCAGCAGAACAGGTTGGGGCGCCGATGAGCAGTTCTTC,CASRTGWGADEQFF,.,TRBV11-2,TRBJ2-1,.
TGTGCCAGCAGTAGACGGAGGGGCAATGAGCAGTTCTTC,CASSRRRGNEQFF,.,TRBV7-2,TRBJ2-1,few
TGCGCCAGCAGCCAATTAGGTACAGGGACCCAGTACTTC,CASSQLGTGTQYF,.,TRBV4-3,TRBJ2-5,few
TGTGCCACCAGCGTTGTAAGAGGGATTAACACTGAAGCTTTCTTT,CATSVVRGINTEAFF,.,TRBV15,TRBJ1-1,.
TGTGCCAGCCTGGCGGGGGCTAGCACAGATACGCAGTATTTT,CASLAGASTDTQYF,.,TRBV11-2,TRBJ2-3,few
TGTGCCAGCAGCTCCCCTGACAGGGGCACAGATACGCAGTATTTT,CASSSPDRGTDTQYF,TRBD1,TRBV7-2,TRBJ2-3,few
TGTGCCAGCAGCAGTCCTAGCACAGATACGCAGTATTTT,CASSSPSTDTQYF,.,TRBV7-8,TRBJ2-3,.
TGTGCCAGCAGCTTCCACACTACCACCTACGAGCAGTACTTC,CASSFHTTTYEQYF,.,TRBV7-9,TRBJ2-7,.
TGTGCCAGCAGTCCAGGGGCACTAGCGGGAGAGACTTTGAGGAATGAGCAGTTCTTC,CASSPGALAGETLRNEQFF,TRBD2,TRBV28,TRBJ2-1,.
TGTGCCAGCAGCATCCACGGACTAGGCCTCAATGAGCAGTTCTTC,CASSIHGLGLNEQFF,TRBD2,TRBV7-2,TRBJ2-1,.
TGCGCCAGCTCCGCGATGTCCGGAAACATTCAGTACTTC,CASSAMSGNIQYF,.,TRBV10-1,TRBJ2-4,many
TGCAGCGATAAGGGACAGGGATACACTGAAGCTTTCTTT,CSDKGQGYTEAFF,TRBD1,TRBV29-1,TRBJ1-1,many
TGTGCCAGCCATGGGGTTTCCTACGAGCAGTACTTC,CASHGVSYEQYF,.,TRBV28,TRBJ2-7,.
TGCAGCGTTGAATTAACCCCGACTGAGCAGTTCTTC,CSVELTPTEQFF,.,TRBV29-1,TRBJ2-1,few
TGTGCCAGCAACCCGCTCGGTGGGGGGACCACCTCCTACAATGAGCAGTTCTTC,CASNPLGGGTTSYNEQFF,.,TRBV2,TRBJ2-1,.